The present entry profiles one TCR beta chain with its context. Its antigen remains unidentified. From germline, CDR1 is DFQATT and CDR2 SNEGSKA (reference sequence). V lost 0 bases to trimming and J lost 6 bases; unmatched junction nucleotides: 5. This CDR3 has 14 residues. A single record per CDR3 protein comes from TCRdb applying MiXCR to the multiplex PCR reads. Of about 140,000 distinct CDR3 sequences detected, 32% appear once; the ten largest clones hold approximately 2.2%. These data are taken from a study of breast tumors, draining lymph nodes, adjacent tissues. Breast cancer patients provided tissue from their axillary draining lymph nodes. Overall study results and limits: Compared with lymph nodes, tumors were less diverse; compared with nontumor tissue, more. That most tumor T cells come from lymph nodes remained unproven.

V and J are TRBV20-1 and TRBJ2-3; 8 bases align to TRBD2. The origin of this receptor is a female donor with breast cancer. Some clones in this sample may be carry-over from other donors' samples. The sample taken for sequencing was axillary lymph node tissue. The CDR3 DNA reads as TGCAGTGCTAGAGATGGGGCGGGAGGCGATACGCAGTATTTT. Translation: CSARDGAGGDTQYF.